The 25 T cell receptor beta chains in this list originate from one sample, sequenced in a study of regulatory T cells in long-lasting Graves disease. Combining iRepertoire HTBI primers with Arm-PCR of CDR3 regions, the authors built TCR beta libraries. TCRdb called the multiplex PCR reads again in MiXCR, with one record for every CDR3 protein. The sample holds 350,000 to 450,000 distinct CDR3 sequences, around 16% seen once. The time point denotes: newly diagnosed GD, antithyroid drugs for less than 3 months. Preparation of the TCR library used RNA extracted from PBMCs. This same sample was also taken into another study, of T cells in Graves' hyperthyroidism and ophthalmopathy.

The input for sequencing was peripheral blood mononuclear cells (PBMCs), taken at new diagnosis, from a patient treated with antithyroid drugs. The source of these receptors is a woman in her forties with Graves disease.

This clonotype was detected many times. The CDR3, as DNA: TGTGCCACAATGCGCGTTCGGGGCCGGAACACTGAAGCTTTCTTT. Its protein is CATMRVRGRNTEAFF. The chain recombines TRBV19 with TRBJ1-1; D is perhaps TRBD1 (5 bases). Germline CDR1 reads LNHDA; CDR2 reads SQIVND (reference sequence). There are 15 residues in the CDR3. V gave up 10 bases and J gave up 1 base, with 19 bases separating them. Looking up the rest from reference TRBV19 and TRBJ1-1 gives the full variable domain: DGGITQSPKYLFRKEGQNVTLSCEQNLNHDAMYWYRQDPGQGLRLIYYSQIVNDFQKGDIAEGYSVSREKKESFPLTVTSAQKNPTAFYLCATMRVRGRNTEAFFGQGTRLTVV.

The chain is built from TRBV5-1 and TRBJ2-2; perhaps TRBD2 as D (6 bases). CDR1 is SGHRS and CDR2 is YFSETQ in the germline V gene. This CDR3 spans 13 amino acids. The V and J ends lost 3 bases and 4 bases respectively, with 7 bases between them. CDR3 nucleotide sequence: TGCGCCAGCAGCTCGGAGGGCACCGGGGAGCTGTTTTTT. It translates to CASSSEGTGELFF.

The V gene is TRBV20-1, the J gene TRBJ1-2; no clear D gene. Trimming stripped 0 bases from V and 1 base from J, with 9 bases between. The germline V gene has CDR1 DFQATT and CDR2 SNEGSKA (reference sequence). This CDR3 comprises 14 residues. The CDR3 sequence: CSARDLGNNYGYTF. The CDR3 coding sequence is TGCAGTGCTAGAGATCTGGGGAATAACTATGGCTACACCTTC.

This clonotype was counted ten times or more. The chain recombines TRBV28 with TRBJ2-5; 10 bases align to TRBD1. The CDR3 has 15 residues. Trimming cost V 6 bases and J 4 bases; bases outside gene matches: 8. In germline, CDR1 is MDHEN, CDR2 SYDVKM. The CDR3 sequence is CASRTWTGGGETQYF. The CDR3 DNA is TGTGCCAGCAGGACCTGGACAGGGGGGGGAGAGACCCAGTACTTC.

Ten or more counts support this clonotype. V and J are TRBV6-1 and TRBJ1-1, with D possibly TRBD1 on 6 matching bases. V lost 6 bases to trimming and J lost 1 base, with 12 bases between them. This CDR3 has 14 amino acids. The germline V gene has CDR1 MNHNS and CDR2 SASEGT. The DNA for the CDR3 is TGTGCCAGCAGGAAAAGGGGGGGGAACACTGAAGCTTTCTTT. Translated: CASRKRGGNTEAFF.

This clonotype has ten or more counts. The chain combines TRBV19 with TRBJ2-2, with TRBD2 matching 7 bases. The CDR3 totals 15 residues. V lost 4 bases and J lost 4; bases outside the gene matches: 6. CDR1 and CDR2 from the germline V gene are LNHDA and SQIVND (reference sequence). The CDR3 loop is CASSRAGVPTGELFF. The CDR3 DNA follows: TGTGCCAGTAGTAGGGCGGGAGTCCCCACCGGGGAGCTGTTTTTT. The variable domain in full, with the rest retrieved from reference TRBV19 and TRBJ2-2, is DGGITQSPKYLFRKEGQNVTLSCEQNLNHDAMYWYRQDPGQGLRLIYYSQIVNDFQKGDIAEGYSVSREKKESFPLTVTSAQKNPTAFYLCASSRAGVPTGELFFGEGSRLTVL.

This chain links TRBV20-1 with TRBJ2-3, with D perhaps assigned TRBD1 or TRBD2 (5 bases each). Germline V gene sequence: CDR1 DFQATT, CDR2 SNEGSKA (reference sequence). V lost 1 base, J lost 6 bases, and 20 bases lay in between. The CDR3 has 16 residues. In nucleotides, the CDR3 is TGCAGTGCTAGAGGGGGGTCGAGGGACCAACCGGATACGCAGTATTTT. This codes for CSARGGSRDQPDTQYF.

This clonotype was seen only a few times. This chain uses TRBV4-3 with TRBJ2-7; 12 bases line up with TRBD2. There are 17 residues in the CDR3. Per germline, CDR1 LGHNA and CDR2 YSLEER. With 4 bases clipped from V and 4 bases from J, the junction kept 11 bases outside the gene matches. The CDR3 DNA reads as TGCGCCAGCAGCCGGGTGCTAGCGGGAGGGCCGGGATACGAGCAGTACTTC. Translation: CASSRVLAGGPGYEQYF.

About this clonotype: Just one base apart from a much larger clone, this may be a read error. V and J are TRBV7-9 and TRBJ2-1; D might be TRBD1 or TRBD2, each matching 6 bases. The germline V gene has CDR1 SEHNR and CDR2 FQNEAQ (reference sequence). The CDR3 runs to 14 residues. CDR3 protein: CASNNGGWNNEQSF. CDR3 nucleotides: TGTGCCAGCAATAACGGGGGCTGGAACAATGAGCAGTCCTTC.

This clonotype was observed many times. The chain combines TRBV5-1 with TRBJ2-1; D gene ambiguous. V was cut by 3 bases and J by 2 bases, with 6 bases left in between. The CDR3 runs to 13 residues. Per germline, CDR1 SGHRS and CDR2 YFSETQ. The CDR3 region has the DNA TGCGCCAGCAGCTATGACACCTACAATGAGCAGTTCTTC. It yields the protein CASSYDTYNEQFF.

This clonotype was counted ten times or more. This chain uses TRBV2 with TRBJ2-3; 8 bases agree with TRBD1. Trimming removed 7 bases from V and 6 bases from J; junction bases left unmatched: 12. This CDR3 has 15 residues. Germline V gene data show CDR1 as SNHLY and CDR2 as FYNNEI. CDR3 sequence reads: CASNDVGQGSDTQYF. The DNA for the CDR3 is TGTGCCAGCAATGACGTCGGACAGGGTTCGGATACGCAGTATTTT.

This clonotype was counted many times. CDR3 region: CASSSLRTGISETQYF. CDR3 in DNA: TGTGCCAGCAGCTCACTTCGGACAGGAATCTCGGAGACCCAGTACTTC. J is TRBJ2-1 and V is TRBV5-6, with 7 bases identical to TRBD1. TRBJ2-5 explains the end of the DNA better; the J call may be wrong. The CDR3 covers 16 residues. Per the germline V gene, CDR1 is SGHDT and CDR2 is YYEEEE.

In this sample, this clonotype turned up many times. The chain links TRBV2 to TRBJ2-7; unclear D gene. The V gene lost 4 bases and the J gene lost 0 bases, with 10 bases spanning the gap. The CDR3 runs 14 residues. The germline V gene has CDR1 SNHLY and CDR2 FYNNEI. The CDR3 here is CASSGEALSYEQYF. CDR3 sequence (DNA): TGTGCCAGCAGTGGAGAGGCACTCTCCTACGAGCAGTACTTC.

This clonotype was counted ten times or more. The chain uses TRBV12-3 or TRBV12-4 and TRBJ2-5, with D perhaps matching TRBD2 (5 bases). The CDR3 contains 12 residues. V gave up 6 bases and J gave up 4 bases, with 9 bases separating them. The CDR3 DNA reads TGTGCCAGCAGCCCCGGGGTAGAGACCCAGTACTTC. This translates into CASSPGVETQYF.

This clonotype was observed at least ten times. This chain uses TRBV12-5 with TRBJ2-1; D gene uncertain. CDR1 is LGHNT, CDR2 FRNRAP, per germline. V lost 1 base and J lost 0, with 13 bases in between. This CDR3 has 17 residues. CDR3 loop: CASGLAYGFSSYNEQFF. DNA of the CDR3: TGTGCTAGTGGTTTGGCCTACGGGTTTTCCTCCTACAATGAGCAGTTCTTC. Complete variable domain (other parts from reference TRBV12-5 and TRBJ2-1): DARVTQTPRHKVTEMGQEVTMRCQPILGHNTVFWYRQTMMQGLELLAYFRNRAPLDDSGMPKDRFSAEMPDATLATLKIQPSEPRDSAVYFCASGLAYGFSSYNEQFFGPGTRLTVL.

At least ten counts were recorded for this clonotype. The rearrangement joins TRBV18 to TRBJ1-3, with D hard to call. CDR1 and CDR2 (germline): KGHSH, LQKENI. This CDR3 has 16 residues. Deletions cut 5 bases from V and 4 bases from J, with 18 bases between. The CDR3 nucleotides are TGTGCCAGCTCAAAGACCGGGTCGAGTGGAGGAAACACCATATATTTT. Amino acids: CASSKTGSSGGNTIYF.

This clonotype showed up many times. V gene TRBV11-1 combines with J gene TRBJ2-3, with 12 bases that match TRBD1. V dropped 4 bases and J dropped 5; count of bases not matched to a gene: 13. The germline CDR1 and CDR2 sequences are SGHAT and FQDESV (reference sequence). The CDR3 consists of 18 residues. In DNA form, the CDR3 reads TGTGCCAGCAGCTCAACGACATCCGGGACAGGGGGCAGAGATACGCAGTATTTT. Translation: CASSSTTSGTGGRDTQYF.

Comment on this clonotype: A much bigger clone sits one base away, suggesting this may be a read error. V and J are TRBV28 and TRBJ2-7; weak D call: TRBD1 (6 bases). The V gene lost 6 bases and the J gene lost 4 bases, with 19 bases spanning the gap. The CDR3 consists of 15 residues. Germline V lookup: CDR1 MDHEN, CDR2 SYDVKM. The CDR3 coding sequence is TGTGCCAGCAGAAGCGTACAGGGATCCGATTACGAGCAGTACTTC. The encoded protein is CASRSVQGSDYEQYF.

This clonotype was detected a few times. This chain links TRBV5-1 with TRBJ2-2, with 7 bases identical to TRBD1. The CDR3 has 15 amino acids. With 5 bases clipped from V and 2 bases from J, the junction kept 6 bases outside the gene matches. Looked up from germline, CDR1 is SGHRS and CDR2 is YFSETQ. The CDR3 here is CASRPNRGNTGELFF. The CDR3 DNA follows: TGCGCCAGCAGGCCAAACAGGGGTAACACCGGGGAGCTGTTTTTT.

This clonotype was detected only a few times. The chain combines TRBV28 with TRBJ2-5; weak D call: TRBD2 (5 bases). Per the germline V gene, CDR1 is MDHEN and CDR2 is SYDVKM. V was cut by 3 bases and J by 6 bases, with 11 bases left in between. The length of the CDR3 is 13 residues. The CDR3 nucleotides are TGTGCCAGCAGTTTTCGAAGCGGAAAGACCCAGTACTTC. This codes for CASSFRSGKTQYF.

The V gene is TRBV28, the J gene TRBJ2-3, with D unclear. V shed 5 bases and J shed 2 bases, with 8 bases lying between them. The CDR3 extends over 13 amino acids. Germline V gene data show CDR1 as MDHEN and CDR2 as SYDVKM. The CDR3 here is CASSKPDTDTQYF. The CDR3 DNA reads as TGTGCCAGCAGTAAGCCTGACACAGATACGCAGTATTTT.

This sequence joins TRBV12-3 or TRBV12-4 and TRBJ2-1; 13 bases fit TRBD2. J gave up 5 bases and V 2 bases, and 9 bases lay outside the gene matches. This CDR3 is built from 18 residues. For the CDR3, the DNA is TGTGCCAGCAGTTTAACTAGCGGGAGGGGATTCATCCACAATGAGCAGTTCTTC. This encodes CASSLTSGRGFIHNEQFF.

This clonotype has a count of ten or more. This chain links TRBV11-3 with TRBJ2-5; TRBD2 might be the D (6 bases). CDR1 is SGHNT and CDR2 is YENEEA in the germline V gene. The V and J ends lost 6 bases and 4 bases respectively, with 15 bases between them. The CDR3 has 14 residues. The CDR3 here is CASRGGGAGETQYF. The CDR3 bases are TGTGCCAGCAGGGGGGGAGGTGCGGGAGAGACCCAGTACTTC.

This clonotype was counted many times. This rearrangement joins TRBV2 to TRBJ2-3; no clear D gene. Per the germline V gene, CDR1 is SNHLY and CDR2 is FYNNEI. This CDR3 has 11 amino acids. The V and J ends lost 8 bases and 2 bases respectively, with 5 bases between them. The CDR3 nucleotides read TGTGCCAGCGGGGACACAGATACGCAGTATTTT. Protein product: CASGDTDTQYF.

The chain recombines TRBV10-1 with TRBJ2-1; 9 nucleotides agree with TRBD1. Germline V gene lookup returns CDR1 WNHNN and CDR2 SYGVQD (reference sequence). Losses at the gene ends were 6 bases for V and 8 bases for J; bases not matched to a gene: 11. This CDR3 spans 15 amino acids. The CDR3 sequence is CASSAINRDRDEQFF. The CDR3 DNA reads TGCGCCAGCAGCGCGATTAACCGGGACAGGGATGAGCAGTTCTTC.